This passage covers 8 T cell receptor beta chains from one sample sequenced in a study of T-cell reconstitution after alpha-beta-depleted transplantation in children (dated by TCRdb to about 2016). The treatment or condition label here, explained by the study, means: allogeneic hematopoietic cell transplantation with graft depleted of TCRalphabeta T cells and CD19 B cells. The library relied on PCR. This sample was sequenced with an Illumina HiSeq 2500. TCR library preparation used molecular barcoding, with unique molecular identifiers applied to normalize quantification of the TCRbeta repertoire. Clones were called with MiXCR by TCRdb after fastp trimmed the public reads at Q25, and only in-frame beta chains were retained. Merged by CDR3 protein, the rows form single entries marked with the most common genes and DNA. This sample lists approximately 99,000 distinct CDR3 sequences; about 6.4% were detected once. Roughly 25% of the sample is held by the ten biggest clonotypes.

The material sequenced was PBMCs, mostly from graft donor cells, taken 360 days after TCRalphabeta/CD19-depleted stem cell transplant. Receptors originate from a male patient between 2 and 15 years old who had a stem cell transplant for acute lymphoblastic leukemia, so the T cells may come from the graft donor.

This clonotype occurred many times. This chain joins TRBV7-9 and TRBJ2-7, with 8 bases lining up with TRBD1. Looked up from germline, CDR1 is SEHNR and CDR2 is FQNEAQ (reference sequence). This CDR3 contains 14 residues. The J segment lost 2 bases and the V segment lost 2 bases, leaving 2 bases of the junction unmatched. The CDR3 sequence is CASSLQTGAYEQYF. The DNA of the CDR3 is TGTGCCAGCAGCTTACAGACAGGGGCCTACGAGCAGTACTTC. Using reference TRBV7-9 and TRBJ2-7 for the parts outside the CDR3, the full variable domain is DTGVSQNPRHKITKRGQNVTFRCDPISEHNRLYWYRQTLGQGPEFLTYFQNEAQLEKSRLLSDRFSAERPKGSFSTLEIQRTEQGDSAMYLCASSLQTGAYEQYFGPGTRLTVT.

This clonotype showed up just a few times. The CDR3 nucleotides are TGTGCCACCAGTGATTACACCGGGGAGCTGTTTTTT. Protein product: CATSDYTGELFF. This chain connects TRBV24-1 to TRBJ2-2; D unclear. The CDR3 consists of 12 residues. Germline V CDR1 and CDR2: KGHDR, SFDVKD. Between the trimmed V and J ends, which lost 2 bases and 3 bases, there was a span of 0 bases.

This clonotype was observed at least ten times. The genes are TRBV9 and TRBJ1-6; D not resolved. Deletions cut 4 bases from V and 0 bases from J, with 11 bases between. The CDR3 consists of 16 residues. Germline CDR1 is SGDLS and CDR2 is YYNGEE. CDR3 DNA sequence: TGTGCCAGCAGCACGGGCTTCAGCTCCTATAATTCACCCCTCCACTTT. As protein: CASSTGFSSYNSPLHF.

This clonotype was observed a handful of times. V is TRBV14 and J is TRBJ2-7, with 13 bases matching TRBD2. The CDR3 is 16 residues long. Germline V gene data show CDR1 as SGHDN and CDR2 as FVKESK. V shed 1 base and J 4 bases; nucleotides not matched to a gene: 4. As DNA, the CDR3 is TGTGCCAGCAGCCAAGCACTAGCGGGAGGGCGGTACGAGCAGTACTTC. Amino acids: CASSQALAGGRYEQYF.

To note about this clonotype: A read error may account for a junction end that differs from germline. The chain employs TRBV6-5 and TRBJ1-1, with D unclear. CDR3 length: 13 amino acids. Germline lookup yields CDR1 MNHEY and CDR2 SVGAGI. The CDR3 region is CAGRPARGTEAFF. CDR3 nucleotides: TGTGCCGGCAGACCTGCTCGCGGCACTGAAGCTTTCTTT.

The chain has TRBV27 and TRBJ2-2; the match to TRBD2 covers 9 bases. The CDR3 runs 15 residues. CDR1 and CDR2 from the germline V gene are MNHEY and SMNVEV (reference sequence). Trimming cost V 5 bases and J 9 bases; bases outside gene matches: 10. CDR3 bases: TGTGCCAGCAGTCTAGGGACTAGCCCGGGACGGGAGCTGTTTTTT. This gives the protein CASSLGTSPGRELFF.

This clonotype appeared many times. The V gene is TRBV4-1, the J gene TRBJ2-1; no clear D gene. This CDR3 is built from 18 residues. Trimming took 3 bases from V and 2 from J, leaving 20 bases between them. Germline V gene data show CDR1 as MGHRA and CDR2 as YSYEKL. CDR3 in DNA: TGCGCCAGCAGCCAGAGACGAGGCACTTCCACTCCCTACAATGAGCAGTTCTTC. The encoded protein is CASSQRRGTSTPYNEQFF.

This clonotype was counted many times. The chain uses TRBV5-1 and TRBJ2-4, with a possible D match to TRBD2 (5 bases). The V and J ends lost 6 bases and 8 bases respectively, with 12 bases between them. CDR1 SGHRS and CDR2 YFSETQ come from the germline V gene. The CDR3 sequence is 12 residues long. The CDR3 nucleotides are TGCGCCAGCAAGGGTTCCGGGGACATTCAGTACTTC. Protein sequence: CASKGSGDIQYF.